This TCR beta chain was obtained from a study of siplizumab effects on memory and regulatory T cells (dated by TCRdb to between 2018 and 2020). General notes on the study: The effect of the anti-CD2 antibody siplizumab on alloreactive T-cell subsets was examined in allogeneic mixed lymphocyte reactions constructed from human PBMCs.

In addition, sequencing in three donor pairs included unstimulated CD8+ effector memory subsets alongside CD4+ naive, CD8+ naive, CD8+ TEMRA and CD4+ memory subsets. Sorted unstimulated T cells and proliferating T cells recovered from mixed lymphocyte reactions were subjected to TCRbeta CDR3 sequencing. Fresh whole blood from around 10 HLA-typed healthy donors was used as the source from which PBMCs were isolated. The paper as a whole reports these results and caveats: A naive or memory phenotype could not be assigned to roughly 80-95% of proliferating CD4+ or CD8+ clones. The cumulative frequency of alloreactive sequences that could be traced back to unstimulated CD4+ memory T cells was significantly reduced by siplizumab. Unstimulated naive T cells appeared more diverse than memory T cells, and naive cells seemed to contribute substantially to the alloresponse. Because sequences below about 10^-5 frequency were poorly captured, only a minor fraction of alloreactive clones could be mapped to unstimulated subsets. Among mappable alloreactive CD4+ clones, the Treg-derived fraction averaged approximately 69% with siplizumab versus around 27% in control reactions. No functional confirmation was obtained for the suppressive function of proliferating Tregs from siplizumab cultures.

The library was generated by the immunoSEQ multiplex PCR assay. Approximately 100,000 TCR templates per sample were assayed on the deep sequencing platform. Genomic DNA extracted from sorted T cells was the material used for TCRbeta CDR3 sequencing. Regarding the original processing steps: The R programming language was used for clonal analysis of the TCRbeta CDR3 data. Alloreactive CD4+ and CD8+ clones were defined by comparing unstimulated samples with post-reaction CFSE-low samples. By matching sequences to the repertoires of sorted unstimulated Treg and non-Treg cells, each alloreactive CD4+ clone was assigned a regulatory or non-regulatory origin. TCRdb took this table from immuneACCESS and kept in-frame rearrangements with V and J called. Such tables lack part of the clones; where checked against another copy, unresolved V genes explain under half of the gap, and the rest is unexplained. V, J and clone size are those of that table, while D and trimming were read from the DNA. This sample lists approximately 52,000 clones; nearly 98% were detected once. Roughly 0.6% of the sample is taken by the ten largest.

Turning to this clone: Its specific antigen is unknown. Base qualities are not provided; no much larger clone lies one nucleotide away.

The clonotype was recovered from a human donor in good health. The sequencing input was naive CD4+ T cells sorted from blood. The sample's cell subset or site label is to be understood as: unstimulated naive T cells.

The sequence in DNA is TGTGCCAGCTCATCCGGGGGGTCCCGGGAACAGATCCCCTATGGCTACACCTTC. Translation gives CASSSGGSREQIPYGYTF. The rearrangement combines TRBV18 with TRBJ1-2, and the D gene may be TRBD1, 5 bases matching. The germline V gene gives CDR1 as KGHSH and CDR2 as LQKENI. V loses 5 bases of germline sequence and J loses 4 bases, and the interval between the two ends is 26 bases. The CDR3, from cysteine to phenylalanine, totals 18 residues. The CDR3 DNA has 54 bases and is translated from base 1.